This TCR beta chain was recovered during a study of CD8 T cells in Susac syndrome. Study results and caveats: Clonal expansion was not observed in the Susac syndrome CD4+ T cell repertoires.

Reverse transcription of about 0.5 to 1 ug RNA used random hexamers. MiXCR, applied by TCRdb to the immunoSEQ multiplex PCR reads, yields one record per CDR3 protein. The sample shows about 150,000 distinct CDR3 sequences, roughly 95% of them seen only once. CDR3 size: 15 residues. Germline V CDR1 and CDR2: SGHAT, FQNNGV. Trimming cost V 2 bases and J 4 bases, with 14 bases left between them. The sample holds one count of this clonotype. Antigen: not known. The sequenced sample consisted of CD4+ T cells from PBMCs. V usage is TRBV11-2 and J usage is TRBJ2-5; tentative D call: TRBD2 (5 bases). This clonotype was obtained from a human donor with Susac syndrome. The CDR3 loop is CASSLQSAGPETQYF. The CDR3 nucleotides read TGTGCCAGCAGCTTACAGTCTGCGGGTCCAGAGACCCAGTACTTC.